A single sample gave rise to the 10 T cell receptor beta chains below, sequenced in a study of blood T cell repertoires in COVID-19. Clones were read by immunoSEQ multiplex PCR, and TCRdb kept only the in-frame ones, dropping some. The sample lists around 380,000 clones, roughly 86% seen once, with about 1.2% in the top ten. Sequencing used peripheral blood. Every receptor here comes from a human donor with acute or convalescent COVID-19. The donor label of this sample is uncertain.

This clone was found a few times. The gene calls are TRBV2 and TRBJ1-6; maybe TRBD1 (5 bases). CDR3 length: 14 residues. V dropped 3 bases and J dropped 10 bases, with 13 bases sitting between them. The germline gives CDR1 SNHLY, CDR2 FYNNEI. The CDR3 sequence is CASSDRGVRSPLHF. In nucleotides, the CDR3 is TGTGCCAGCAGTGACCGGGGGGTGAGATCACCCCTCCACTTT. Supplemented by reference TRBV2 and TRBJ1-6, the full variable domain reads EPEVTQTPSHQVTQMGQEVILRCVPISNHLYFYWYRQILGQKVEFLVSFYNNEISEKSEIFDDQFSVERPDGSNFTLKIRSTKLEDSAMYFCASSDRGVRSPLHFGNGTRLTVT.

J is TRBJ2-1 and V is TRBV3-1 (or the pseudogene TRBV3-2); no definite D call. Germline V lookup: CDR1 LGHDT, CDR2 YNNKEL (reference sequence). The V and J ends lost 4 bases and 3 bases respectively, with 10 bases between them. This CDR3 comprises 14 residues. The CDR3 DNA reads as TGTGCCAGCAGCCCACTACGTCACTACAATGAGCAGTTCTTC. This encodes CASSPLRHYNEQFF.

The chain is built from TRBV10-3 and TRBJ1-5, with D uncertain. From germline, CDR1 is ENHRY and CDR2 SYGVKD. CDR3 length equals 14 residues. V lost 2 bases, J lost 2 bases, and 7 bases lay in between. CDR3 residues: CAISEEAGNQPQHF. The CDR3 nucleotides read TGTGCCATCAGTGAGGAGGCAGGCAATCAGCCCCAGCATTTT.

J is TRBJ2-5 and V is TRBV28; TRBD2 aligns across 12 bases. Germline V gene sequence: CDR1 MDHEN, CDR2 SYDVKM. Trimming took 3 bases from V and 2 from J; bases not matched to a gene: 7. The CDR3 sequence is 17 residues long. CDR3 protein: CASSFAGLAGLQETQYF. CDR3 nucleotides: TGTGCCAGCAGTTTCGCCGGACTAGCGGGGCTACAAGAGACCCAGTACTTC.

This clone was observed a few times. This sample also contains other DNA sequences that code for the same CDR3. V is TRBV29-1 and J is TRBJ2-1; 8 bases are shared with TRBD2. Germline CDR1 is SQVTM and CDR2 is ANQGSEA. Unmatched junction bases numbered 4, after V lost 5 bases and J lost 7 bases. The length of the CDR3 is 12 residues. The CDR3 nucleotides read TGCAGCGTTAGAAGCGGGAGTAATGAGCAGTTCTTC. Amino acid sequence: CSVRSGSNEQFF.

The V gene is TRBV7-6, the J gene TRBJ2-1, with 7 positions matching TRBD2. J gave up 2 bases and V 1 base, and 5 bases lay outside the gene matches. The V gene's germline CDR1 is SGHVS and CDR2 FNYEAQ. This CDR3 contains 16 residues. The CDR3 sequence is CASSLVGGSTYNEQFF. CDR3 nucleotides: TGTGCCAGCAGCTTAGTGGGCGGGAGCACCTACAATGAGCAGTTCTTC.

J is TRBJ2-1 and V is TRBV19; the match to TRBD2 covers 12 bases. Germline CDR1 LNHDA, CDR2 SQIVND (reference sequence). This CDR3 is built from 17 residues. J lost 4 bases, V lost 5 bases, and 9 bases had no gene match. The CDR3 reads CASSGGGLAGPYNEQFF. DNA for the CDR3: TGTGCCAGTAGTGGGGGGGGACTAGCGGGTCCGTACAATGAGCAGTTCTTC.

CDR3 in DNA: TGTGCCAGCAGTTTGGAGGGGACTAGGGGAATTGGTGAGCAGTTCTTC. Its translation is CASSLEGTRGIGEQFF. This sequence joins TRBV27 and TRBJ2-1; 8 nucleotides align to TRBD2. V trimming: 3 bases; J trimming: 9 bases; junction bases outside the gene matches: 13. The CDR3 sequence is 16 residues long. From germline, CDR1 is MNHEY and CDR2 SMNVEV (reference sequence).

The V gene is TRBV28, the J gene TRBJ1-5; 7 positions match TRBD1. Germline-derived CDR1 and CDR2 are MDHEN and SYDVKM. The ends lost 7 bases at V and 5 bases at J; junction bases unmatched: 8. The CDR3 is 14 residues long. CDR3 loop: CASKRQGLDQPQHF. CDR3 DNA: TGTGCCAGCAAACGACAGGGACTGGATCAGCCCCAGCATTTT.

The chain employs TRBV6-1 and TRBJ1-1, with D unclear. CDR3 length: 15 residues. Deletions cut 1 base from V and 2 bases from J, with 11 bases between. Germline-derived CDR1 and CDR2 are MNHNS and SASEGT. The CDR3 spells CASSEVSAGNTEAFF. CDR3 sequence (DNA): TGTGCCAGCAGTGAAGTTTCTGCAGGAAACACTGAAGCTTTCTTT.